The 23 T cell receptor beta chains given below trace back to one sample, sequenced in a study of T cells in Graves' hyperthyroidism and ophthalmopathy. From RNA transcripts, TCR beta CDR3 regions were amplified. The TCR CDR3 first-round RT-PCR relied on the HTBI primer set. TCRdb processed the multiplex PCR reads anew with MiXCR; each CDR3 protein has one entry. The sample records a few hundred thousand distinct CDR3 sequences, 12% to 15% being singletons. Sequences were obtained from blood. These TCRs come from a woman aged 18-29 years with Graves' hyperthyroidism.

This clonotype was recorded at least ten times. The genes are TRBV19 and TRBJ1-1; D unclear. Germline loops: CDR1 LNHDA, CDR2 SQIVND (reference sequence). The CDR3 runs to 13 residues. The ends were cut back, 7 bases at V and 2 bases at J, with 11 bases in the middle. The CDR3 loop reads CASTQRDNTEAFF. The CDR3 DNA follows: TGTGCCAGTACGCAGAGGGATAACACTGAAGCTTTCTTT.

This clonotype turned up a few times. The chain couples TRBV20-1 to TRBJ2-1; D is perhaps TRBD1 (5 bases). The CDR3 runs to 14 residues. Trimming pared 3 bases from V and 4 bases from J, leaving 13 bases between. Germline V gene data show CDR1 as DFQATT and CDR2 as SNEGSKA (reference sequence). The CDR3 DNA reads as TGCAGTGCTAGGGGCCAGGGCTCTTACAATGAGCAGTTCTTC. It encodes CSARGQGSYNEQFF.

There are many counts of this clonotype. This chain uses TRBV3-1 with TRBJ1-3; D unresolved. V was trimmed by 0 bases and J by 7 bases, leaving 10 bases between them. Germline CDR1 and CDR2: LGHDT and YNNKEL (reference sequence). This CDR3 comprises 14 residues. DNA of the CDR3: TGTGCCAGCAGCCAAGAGGGTGGGTCGAACACCATATATTTT. Residues: CASSQEGGSNTIYF.

This clonotype was counted only a few times. The chain combines TRBV19 with TRBJ2-7, with 12 bases aligning to TRBD2. Trimming cost V 10 bases and J 6 bases; bases outside gene matches: 10. CDR3 size: 14 residues. In germline, CDR1 is LNHDA, CDR2 SQIVND (reference sequence). The CDR3: CATSLAGGVSEQYF. The DNA of the CDR3 is TGTGCCACATCTCTAGCGGGAGGGGTGAGCGAGCAGTACTTC.

This clonotype occurred a few times. The gene calls are TRBV10-3 and TRBJ2-2; possibly TRBD2 for D (6 bases). Germline V lookup: CDR1 ENHRY, CDR2 SYGVKD. Trimming cost V 6 bases and J 7 bases, with 15 bases left between them. CDR3 length: 14 residues. CDR3 coding DNA: TGTGCCATCAGCGCCGGGAGCTACAGCGGGGAGCTGTTTTTT. It yields the protein CAISAGSYSGELFF.

To note about this clonotype: This may come from a read error, since a much larger clone is one base off. The V call is TRBV7-3, the J call TRBJ2-7; a weak D match, TRBD1 (5 bases). The CDR3 runs to 15 residues. Germline V gene lookup returns CDR1 SGHTA and CDR2 FQGTGA. The chain's CDR3 is CASSLSGWGRDEQYF. The CDR3 nucleotides read TGCGCCAGCAGCCTGTCAGGATGGGGCAGGGATGAGCAGTACTTC.

This clonotype came up many times. The chain uses TRBV6-1 and TRBJ1-1, with 8 bases aligning to TRBD1. The CDR3 runs to 15 residues. Germline CDR1 reads MNHNS; CDR2 reads SASEGT. V dropped 3 bases and J dropped 0; count of bases not matched to a gene: 3. The CDR3 sequence is CASSETGAMNTEAFF. CDR3 nucleotides: TGTGCCAGCAGTGAGACAGGGGCGATGAACACTGAAGCTTTCTTT.

This rearrangement joins TRBV19 to TRBJ2-3; D gene ambiguous. The CDR3 loop spans 14 amino acids. Germline lookup yields CDR1 LNHDA and CDR2 SQIVND (reference sequence). The V end was cut by 3 bases, the J end by 6 bases, with 13 bases between. The CDR3 sequence: CASSMRRSRDTQYF. The CDR3 DNA is TGTGCCAGTAGTATGAGGCGGAGTCGTGATACGCAGTATTTT. Full variable domain (rest looked up from reference TRBV19 and TRBJ2-3): DGGITQSPKYLFRKEGQNVTLSCEQNLNHDAMYWYRQDPGQGLRLIYYSQIVNDFQKGDIAEGYSVSREKKESFPLTVTSAQKNPTAFYLCASSMRRSRDTQYFGPGTRLTVL.

A few counts support this clonotype. The CDR3 DNA follows: TGTGCCAGCAGCTTAAACTCGCGTAATTCACCCCTCCACTTT. Translating it yields CASSLNSRNSPLHF. The chain joins TRBV7-3 to TRBJ1-6; D remains unclear. Germline-derived CDR1 and CDR2 are SGHTA and FQGTGA. V was trimmed by 1 base and J by 6 bases, leaving 7 bases between them. CDR3 length equals 14 residues.

This clonotype was seen once. The gene calls are TRBV4-2 and TRBJ2-1; 13 nucleotides match TRBD2. V shed 1 base, J shed 9 bases, and the junction held 12 bases outside the gene matches. The germline V gene encodes CDR1 LGHNA and CDR2 YNFKEQ. This CDR3 has 18 amino acids. DNA for the CDR3: TGTGCCAGCAGCCAAGCAGGGACTAGCGGGGCGGAATCTGGTGAGCAGTTCTTC. This codes for CASSQAGTSGAESGEQFF.

This clonotype was detected ten times or more. A read error may be the cause here, since a much bigger clone is one base away. The chain employs TRBV6-2 or TRBV6-3 and TRBJ2-1; 11 nucleotides match TRBD2. Germline loops: CDR1 MNHEY, CDR2 SVGEGT. The CDR3 has 15 amino acids. V was pared by 6 bases and J by 3 bases, with 4 bases of the junction left unmatched. CDR3 in amino acids: CASRSGTSGYNEQFF. CDR3 DNA: TGTGCCAGCAGATCCGGGACTAGCGGCTACAATGAGCAGTTCTTC.

This clonotype was seen at least ten times. The gene calls are TRBV7-8 and TRBJ2-7; 7 bases line up with TRBD1. V lost 5 bases and J lost 6; bases outside the gene matches: 4. Germline CDR1 is SGHVS and CDR2 is FQNEAQ. The CDR3 sequence is 12 residues long. This CDR3 reads CASSGSGGEQYF. Written as DNA, the CDR3 is TGTGCCAGCAGCGGATCAGGGGGCGAGCAGTACTTC.

V gene TRBV12-3 or TRBV12-4 combines with J gene TRBJ2-3; 11 positions agree with TRBD2. The V and J ends lost 3 bases and 4 bases, in that order; junction bases with no gene match: 6. This CDR3 is built from 16 residues. The CDR3 protein is CASSFLAGGLADTQYF. The DNA of the CDR3 is TGTGCCAGCAGTTTCTTAGCGGGAGGGCTCGCAGATACGCAGTATTTT.

This clonotype was observed many times. V and J are TRBV18 and TRBJ2-7, with TRBD1 identical over 10 bases. The CDR3 loop spans 13 amino acids. V dropped 6 bases and J dropped 7; count of bases not matched to a gene: 6. The germline gives CDR1 KGHSH, CDR2 LQKENI. The CDR3 sequence is CASSPGQGLEQYF. In DNA form, the CDR3 reads TGTGCCAGCTCCCCGGGACAGGGGTTAGAGCAGTACTTC.

This clonotype was found many times. The rearrangement links TRBV30 to TRBJ2-7; 9 nucleotides agree with TRBD2. Losses at the gene ends were 1 base for V and 4 bases for J; bases not matched to a gene: 2. Germline loops: CDR1 GTSNPN, CDR2 SVGIG (reference sequence). The CDR3 has 13 residues. DNA for the CDR3: TGTGCCTGGAGTGGTCTAGCGGGATACGAGCAGTACTTC. Translation gives CAWSGLAGYEQYF. The complete variable domain, with remaining parts taken from reference TRBV30 and TRBJ2-7, reads SQTIHQWPATLVQPVGSPLSLECTVEGTSNPNLYWYRQAAGRGLQLLFYSVGIGQISSEVPQNLSASRPQDRQFILSSKKLLLSDSGFYLCAWSGLAGYEQYFGPGTRLTVT.

There are many counts of this clonotype. The chain couples TRBV20-1 to TRBJ2-5; TRBD1 or TRBD2 may be the D gene (5 bases each). Per the germline V gene, CDR1 is DFQATT and CDR2 is SNEGSKA (reference sequence). This CDR3 region has 14 residues. Trimming left V 5 bases short and J 5 bases short, with 18 bases between. The CDR3 spells CSAVTGAIWETQYF. CDR3 nucleotide sequence: TGCAGTGCTGTCACCGGGGCTATCTGGGAGACCCAGTACTTC.

The sample holds many counts of this clonotype. The V call is TRBV7-3, the J call TRBJ2-7; TRBD2 is a possible D gene (6 bases). Germline values: CDR1 SGHTA, CDR2 FQGTGA. The CDR3 covers 13 residues. The V gene lost 5 bases and the J gene lost 6 bases, with 14 bases spanning the gap. CDR3 residues: CASSPGTFTEQYF. The CDR3, as DNA: TGTGCCAGCAGCCCCGGGACTTTTACCGAGCAGTACTTC. Filled out from reference TRBV7-3 and TRBJ2-7, the complete variable domain reads GAGVSQTPSNKVTEKGKYVELRCDPISGHTALYWYRQSLGQGPEFLIYFQGTGAADDSGLPNDRFFAVRPEGSVSTLKIQRTERGDSAVYLCASSPGTFTEQYFGPGTRLTVT.

This clonotype was detected only a few times. The chain carries TRBV6-1 and TRBJ2-5; D is unclear. Trimming left V 1 base short and J 5 bases short, with 8 bases between. Germline V gene sequence: CDR1 MNHNS, CDR2 SASEGT. CDR3 length: 13 amino acids. CDR3 in DNA: TGTGCCAGCAGTGAAGATTACGGGGAGACCCAGTACTTC. Residues: CASSEDYGETQYF.

This clonotype occurred many times. The rearrangement joins TRBV6-2 or TRBV6-3 to TRBJ2-7; 7 nucleotides align to TRBD1. Germline values: CDR1 MNHEY, CDR2 SVGEGT. The length of the CDR3 is 14 residues. V shed 1 base and J 2 bases; nucleotides not matched to a gene: 2. The CDR3 DNA sequence: TGTGCCAGCAGTTACTGGGACAGTCCCTACGAGCAGTACTTC. It encodes CASSYWDSPYEQYF.

The chain joins TRBV10-2 to TRBJ2-3, with D perhaps matching TRBD2 (5 bases). V was clipped by 4 bases and J by 4 bases, with 9 bases between them. The CDR3 runs 13 residues. Germline-derived CDR1 and CDR2 are WSHSY and SAAADI. CDR3 amino acids: CASSAGNPDTQYF. The CDR3 DNA reads TGCGCCAGCAGTGCGGGGAACCCAGATACGCAGTATTTT.

In this sample, this clonotype turned up once. This may arise from a read error, as a much more abundant clone is one base away. This chain links TRBV12-3 or TRBV12-4 with TRBJ2-3, with 8 bases identical to TRBD2. The CDR3 spans 15 residues. Here the CDR3 reads CACSASGSGTDTQYF. Written as DNA, the CDR3 is TGTGCCTGCAGCGCCAGCGGGAGTGGCACAGATACGCAGTATTTT.

This clonotype was seen repeatedly, ten times or more. The chain employs TRBV9 and TRBJ1-5, with D maybe TRBD1 (6 bases). Germline CDR1 and CDR2: SGDLS and YYNGEE. This CDR3 comprises 15 residues. V was clipped by 4 bases and J by 7 bases, with 18 bases between them. CDR3 nucleotide sequence: TGTGCCAGCAGCCCAGGGACCGGGGGCGCCCAGCCCCAGCATTTT. It is translated as CASSPGTGGAQPQHF.

This clonotype has a count of ten or more. This chain connects TRBV27 to TRBJ1-2; D is unclear. CDR1 MNHEY and CDR2 SMNVEV come from the germline V gene (reference sequence). The V end lost 0 bases, the J end lost 2 bases, and 10 bases lay between the germline ends. The CDR3 runs 15 residues. For the CDR3, the DNA is TGTGCCAGCAGTTTATCGATCGCACGGAACTATGGCTACACCTTC. Its protein is CASSLSIARNYGYTF.